This T cell receptor beta chain was documented in a study of OX40 agonist ivuxolimab in advanced cancers. For context, the study as a whole: Ivuxolimab, which targeted the costimulatory receptor OX40 (CD134), was an agonistic, fully human IgG2 monoclonal antibody. Intravenous ivuxolimab was administered to patients every 2 weeks at six dose levels: 0.01, 0.1, 0.3, 1.5, 3 and 10 mg/kg. Among the 52 dose-escalation patients, some 20 had hepatocellular carcinoma, roughly 15 melanoma, 9 renal cell carcinoma and 9 head and neck cancer. In the dose-escalation cohort, approximately 80% of patients were male, and the mean age was roughly 60 years with a range of about 23 to 79. Prior anti-PD-1, anti-PD-L1 or anti-CTLA-4 therapy was permitted, and 35% to 40% of dose-escalation patients had received checkpoint inhibitors. Partial responses were achieved by three dose-escalation patients, of whom one had hepatocellular carcinoma and two had cutaneous melanoma. The purpose of peripheral TCRbeta sequencing was to test whether ivuxolimab changed TCR sequence diversity and led to clonal T-cell expansion. The monotherapy dose-escalation portion (N of about 52 patients) of the phase I ivuxolimab trial is reported in the paper.

Concerning this clone: There is no known antigen for this receptor. No base-level quality is on record; no much larger clone is a single base apart.

Paper-wide results and their limitations: Low levels of normalized T-cell clonal expansion were also seen in some patients who did not respond. At doses of 0.1 to 3.0 mg/kg, clonal expansion of both CD4+ and CD8+ T cells in blood was seen between baseline and week 6. In the 0.1-3.0 mg/kg groups, partial responders were among the patients with the lowest normalized peripheral clonal expansion, particularly in CD8+ T cells. The antigen specificity of the clonally expanded peripheral T cells was not determined. On average, CD8+ T cells showed more expanded clones than CD4+ T cells after ivuxolimab.

To sequence the TCRbeta CDR3 region, genomic DNA was isolated from the sorted cells. The immunoSEQ Assay was used to sequence the TCRbeta CDR3 regions. Sourced from immuneACCESS, this table was stored by TCRdb with only in-frame sequences that have V and J called. A share of the clones is absent; for the studies checked, an unresolved V gene accounts for under half, and the remainder has no known explanation. Across this sample there are more than 55,000 clones, with 77% seen only once. 5% to 6.5% of the sample goes to the ten largest clones. Patients with autoimmune disease history or receiving systemic immunosuppression were excluded from the trial. Peripheral blood for TCR sequencing was drawn from every dose cohort at baseline, at cycle 4 day 1 and at cycle 7 day 1. Samples came from an open-label, multicenter, first-in-human phase I dose-escalation trial of ivuxolimab. The trial enrolled adults with locally advanced or metastatic head and neck squamous cell, hepatocellular, melanoma or renal cell carcinoma. CD4+ and CD8+ T cells were sorted separately from peripheral blood before TCR sequencing.

Sequencing was performed on CD4+ or CD8+ T cells sorted from blood, taken in a trial of the OX40 agonist ivuxolimab. The sequence derives from an adult with an advanced solid tumor such as melanoma, head and neck, liver or kidney cancer.

Read as DNA, the sequence is TGTGCCAGCAGTCACTACCGGGAGTCCCATGAAAAACTGTTTTTT. Translated, this is CASSHYRESHEKLFF. Here the chain combines TRBV6-6 and TRBJ1-4; confidence is insufficient to name the D gene. V loses 5 bases of germline sequence and J loses 6 bases, and the interval between the two ends is 16 bases. Spanning cysteine to phenylalanine, the CDR3 consists of 15 amino acids. This entry keeps only the CDR3 DNA: 45 bases, framed from base 1. According to the germline V gene (reference sequence), CDR1 reads MNHNY and CDR2 reads SVGAGI.